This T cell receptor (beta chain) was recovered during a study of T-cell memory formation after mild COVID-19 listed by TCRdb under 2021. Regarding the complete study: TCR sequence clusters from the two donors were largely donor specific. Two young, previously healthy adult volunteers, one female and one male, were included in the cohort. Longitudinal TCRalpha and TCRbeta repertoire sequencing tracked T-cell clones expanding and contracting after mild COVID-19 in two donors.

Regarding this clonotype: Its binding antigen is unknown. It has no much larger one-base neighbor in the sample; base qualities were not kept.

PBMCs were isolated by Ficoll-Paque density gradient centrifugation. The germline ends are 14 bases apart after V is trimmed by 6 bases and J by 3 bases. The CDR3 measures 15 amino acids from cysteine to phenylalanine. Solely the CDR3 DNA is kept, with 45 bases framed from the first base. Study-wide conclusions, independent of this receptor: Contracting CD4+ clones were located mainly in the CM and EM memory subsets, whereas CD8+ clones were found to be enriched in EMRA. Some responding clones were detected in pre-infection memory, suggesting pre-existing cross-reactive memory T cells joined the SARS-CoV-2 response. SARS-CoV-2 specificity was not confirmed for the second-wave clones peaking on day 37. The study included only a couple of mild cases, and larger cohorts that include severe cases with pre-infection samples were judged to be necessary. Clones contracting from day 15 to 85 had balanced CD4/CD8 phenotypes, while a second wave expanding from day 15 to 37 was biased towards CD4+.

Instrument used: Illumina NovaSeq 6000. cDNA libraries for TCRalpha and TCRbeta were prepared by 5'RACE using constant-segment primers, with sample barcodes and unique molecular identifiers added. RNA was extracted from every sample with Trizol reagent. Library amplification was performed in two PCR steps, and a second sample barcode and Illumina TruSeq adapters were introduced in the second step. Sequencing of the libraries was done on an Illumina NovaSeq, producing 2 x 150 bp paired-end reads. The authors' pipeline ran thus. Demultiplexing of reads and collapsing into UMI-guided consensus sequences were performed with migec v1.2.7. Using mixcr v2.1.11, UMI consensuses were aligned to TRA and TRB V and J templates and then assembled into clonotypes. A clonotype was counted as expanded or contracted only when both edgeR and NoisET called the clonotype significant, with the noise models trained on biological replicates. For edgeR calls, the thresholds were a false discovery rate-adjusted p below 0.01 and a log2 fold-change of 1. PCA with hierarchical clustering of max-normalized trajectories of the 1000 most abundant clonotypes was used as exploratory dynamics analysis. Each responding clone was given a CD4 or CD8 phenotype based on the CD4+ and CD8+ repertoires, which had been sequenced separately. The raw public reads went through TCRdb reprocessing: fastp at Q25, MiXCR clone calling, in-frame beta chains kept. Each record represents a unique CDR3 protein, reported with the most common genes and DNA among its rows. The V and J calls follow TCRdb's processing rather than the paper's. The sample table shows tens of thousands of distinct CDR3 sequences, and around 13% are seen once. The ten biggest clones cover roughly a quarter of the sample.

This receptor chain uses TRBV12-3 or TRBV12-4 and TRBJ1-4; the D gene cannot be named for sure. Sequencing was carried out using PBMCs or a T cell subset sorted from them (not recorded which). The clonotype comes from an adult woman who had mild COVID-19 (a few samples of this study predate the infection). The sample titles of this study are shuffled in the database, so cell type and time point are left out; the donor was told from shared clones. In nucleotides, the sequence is TGTGCCAGCAGAAGGACGGTATCGGCTAATGAAAAACTGTTTTTT. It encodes CASRRTVSANEKLFF.